This T cell receptor beta chain was identified in a study of blood T cells in healthy people across ages. Whole-study results and caveats: Relative to aged donors, long-lived donors carried more naive CD4+ cells and displayed higher diversity.

Together with a sample-barcoded 5' primer, a J-beta primer mix was included in a second PCR lasting about 6 to 11 cycles. TCRdb re-analysed the 5' RACE reads in MiXCR, keeping a single row per CDR3 protein. In the table there are more than 1 million distinct CDR3 sequences, 40% to 45% of which are singletons. This clonotype was detected a few times. Its antigen is not identified. The receptor was derived from a woman aged 55-70 years in good health. Sequencing input: blood.

CDR3 sequence (DNA): TGTGCCAGCAGTTACGGGCAGGGAGATTCTGGGGCCAACGTCCTGACTTTC. Its protein is CASSYGQGDSGANVLTF. The chain recombines TRBV6-5 with TRBJ2-6, with D possibly being TRBD1 or TRBD2 (5 bases each). V shed 2 bases and J shed 1 base, with 12 bases lying between them. Per the germline V gene, CDR1 is MNHEY and CDR2 is SVGAGI. The CDR3 length is 17 residues.